This T cell receptor beta chain derives from a study of blood T cells in healthy people across ages. Whole-study findings and limits: Percentage of naive T cells showed a strong correlation with TCR beta diversity.

Then a second PCR, running about 6 to 12 cycles, was carried out with a sample-barcoded 5' primer and a J-beta primer mix. TCRdb ran MiXCR on the 5' RACE reads and lists one entry per CDR3 protein. The sample contains 700,000 or so distinct CDR3 sequences, about 43% of which appear only once. This clonotype appeared a few times. The target antigen is unknown. Individuals who donated were healthy Caucasians from Russia aged 6 to 90. The CDR3 is made up of 16 amino acids. The germline CDR1 and CDR2 sequences are LNHNV and YYDKDF (reference sequence). V lost 1 base and J 7 bases, leaving 17 bases between the germline ends.

This receptor was taken from a man older than 75 in good health. Specimen: blood. This chain links TRBV15 with TRBJ2-1, with D perhaps matching TRBD1 or TRBD2 (7 bases each). The CDR3 here is CATSRAPGGGENEQFF. The CDR3 bases are TGTGCCACCAGCAGAGCTCCAGGGGGGGGGGAAAATGAGCAGTTCTTC.